This TCR beta chain was recorded in a study of early T cells in non-severe SARS-CoV-2 infection. Individual cDNA molecules were tagged with unique molecular identifiers. TCRdb ran MiXCR on the 5' RACE reads and lists one entry per CDR3 protein. The top ten clones hold roughly 8.3% of a sample with about 48,000 distinct CDR3 sequences, around 9.5% of them seen once. This clonotype was detected many times. Germline CDR1 reads SNHLY; CDR2 reads FYNNEI. CDR3 length: 13 residues. V was pared by 8 bases and J by 9 bases, with 10 bases of the junction left unmatched. The clonotype comes from an adult who was a healthcare worker with PCR-confirmed SARS-CoV-2 infection or an uninfected control (not recorded which). Material for sequencing was whole blood. The chain carries TRBV2 and TRBJ2-3; 8 bases are shared with TRBD2. CDR3 DNA: TGTGCCAGCCGGGGGGGTAGCGGGATAACGCAGTATTTT. It specifies CASRGGSGITQYF.